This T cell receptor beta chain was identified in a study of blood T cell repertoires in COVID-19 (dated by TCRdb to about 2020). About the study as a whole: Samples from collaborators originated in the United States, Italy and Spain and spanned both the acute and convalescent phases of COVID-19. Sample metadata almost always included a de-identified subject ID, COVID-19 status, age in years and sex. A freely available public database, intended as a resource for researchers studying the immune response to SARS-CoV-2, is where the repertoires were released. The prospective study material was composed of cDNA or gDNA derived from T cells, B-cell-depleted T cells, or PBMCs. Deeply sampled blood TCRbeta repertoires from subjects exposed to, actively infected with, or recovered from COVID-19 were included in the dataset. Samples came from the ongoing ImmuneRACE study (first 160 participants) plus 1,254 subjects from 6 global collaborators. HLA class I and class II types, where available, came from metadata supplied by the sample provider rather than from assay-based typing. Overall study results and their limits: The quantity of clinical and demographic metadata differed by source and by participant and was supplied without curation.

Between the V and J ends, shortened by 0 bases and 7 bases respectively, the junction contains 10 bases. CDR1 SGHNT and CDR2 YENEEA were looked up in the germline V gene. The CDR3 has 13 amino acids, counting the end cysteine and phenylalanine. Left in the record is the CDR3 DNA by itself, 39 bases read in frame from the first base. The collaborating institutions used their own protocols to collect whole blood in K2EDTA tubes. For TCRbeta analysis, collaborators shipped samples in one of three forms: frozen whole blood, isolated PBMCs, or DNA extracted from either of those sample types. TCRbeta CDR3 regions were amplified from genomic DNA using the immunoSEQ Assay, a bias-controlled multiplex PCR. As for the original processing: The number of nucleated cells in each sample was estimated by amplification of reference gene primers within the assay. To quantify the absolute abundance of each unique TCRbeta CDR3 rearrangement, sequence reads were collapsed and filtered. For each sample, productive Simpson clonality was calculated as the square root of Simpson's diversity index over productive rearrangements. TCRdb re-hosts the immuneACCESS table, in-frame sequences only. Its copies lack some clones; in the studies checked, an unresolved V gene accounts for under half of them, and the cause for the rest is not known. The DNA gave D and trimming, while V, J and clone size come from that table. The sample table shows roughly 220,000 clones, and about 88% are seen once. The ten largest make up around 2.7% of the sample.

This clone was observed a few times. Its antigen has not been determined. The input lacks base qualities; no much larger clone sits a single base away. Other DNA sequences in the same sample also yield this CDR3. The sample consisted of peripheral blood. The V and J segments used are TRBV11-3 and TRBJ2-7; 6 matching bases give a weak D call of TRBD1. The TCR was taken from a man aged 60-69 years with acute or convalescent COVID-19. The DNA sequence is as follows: TGTGCCAGCAGCTTAGAGGGGGCGCGGGAGCAGTACTTC. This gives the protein CASSLEGAREQYF.